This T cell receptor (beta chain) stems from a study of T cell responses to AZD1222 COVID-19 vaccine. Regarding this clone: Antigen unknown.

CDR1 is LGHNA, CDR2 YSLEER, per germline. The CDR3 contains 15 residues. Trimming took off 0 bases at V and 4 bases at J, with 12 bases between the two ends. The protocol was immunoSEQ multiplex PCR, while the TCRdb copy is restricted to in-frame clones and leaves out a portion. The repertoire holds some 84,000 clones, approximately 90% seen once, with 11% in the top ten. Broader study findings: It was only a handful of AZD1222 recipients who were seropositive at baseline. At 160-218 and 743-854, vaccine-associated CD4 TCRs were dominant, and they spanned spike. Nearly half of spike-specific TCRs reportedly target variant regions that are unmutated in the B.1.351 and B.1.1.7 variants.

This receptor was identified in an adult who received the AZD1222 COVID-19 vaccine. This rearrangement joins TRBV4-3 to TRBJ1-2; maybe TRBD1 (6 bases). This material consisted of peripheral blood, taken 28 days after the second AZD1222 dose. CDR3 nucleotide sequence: TGCGCCAGCAGCCAAGATCTATCAGGGGTCTATGGCTACACCTTC. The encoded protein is CASSQDLSGVYGYTF.